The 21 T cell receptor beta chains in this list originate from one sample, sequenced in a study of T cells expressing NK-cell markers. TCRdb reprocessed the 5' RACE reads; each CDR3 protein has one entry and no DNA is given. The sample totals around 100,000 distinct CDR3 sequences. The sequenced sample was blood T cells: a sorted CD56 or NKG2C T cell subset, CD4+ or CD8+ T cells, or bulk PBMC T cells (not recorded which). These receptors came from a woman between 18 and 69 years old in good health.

The CDR3 sequence: CASSQEGQEETGELFF. V gene TRBV4-3 combines with J gene TRBJ2-2; TCRdb calls TRBD1, which cannot be checked without DNA. The germline CDR1 and CDR2 sequences are LGHNA and YSLEER. This CDR3 spans 16 amino acids.

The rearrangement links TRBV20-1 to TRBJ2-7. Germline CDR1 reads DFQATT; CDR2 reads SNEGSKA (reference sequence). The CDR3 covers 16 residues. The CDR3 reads CSATKYGAGVPYEQYF.

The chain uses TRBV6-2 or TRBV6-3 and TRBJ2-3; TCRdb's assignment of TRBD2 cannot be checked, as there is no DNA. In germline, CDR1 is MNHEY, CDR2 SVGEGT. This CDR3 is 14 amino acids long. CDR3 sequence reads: CASSLLSDTDTQYF.

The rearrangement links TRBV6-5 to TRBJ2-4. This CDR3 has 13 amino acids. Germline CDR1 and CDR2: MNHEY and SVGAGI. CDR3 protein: CASSYSGLGIQYF.

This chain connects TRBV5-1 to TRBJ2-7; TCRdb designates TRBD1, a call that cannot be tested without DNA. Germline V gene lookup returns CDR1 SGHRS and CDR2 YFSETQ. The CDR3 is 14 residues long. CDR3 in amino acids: CASSFWGTGYEQYF.

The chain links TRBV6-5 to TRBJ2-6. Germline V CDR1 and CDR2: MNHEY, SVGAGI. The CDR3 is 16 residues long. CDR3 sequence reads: CASSYAKGSGANVLTF.

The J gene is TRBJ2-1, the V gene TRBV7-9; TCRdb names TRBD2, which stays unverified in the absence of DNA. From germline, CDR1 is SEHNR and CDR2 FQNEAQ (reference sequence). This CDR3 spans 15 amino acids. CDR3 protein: CASSSQREAGSEQFF.

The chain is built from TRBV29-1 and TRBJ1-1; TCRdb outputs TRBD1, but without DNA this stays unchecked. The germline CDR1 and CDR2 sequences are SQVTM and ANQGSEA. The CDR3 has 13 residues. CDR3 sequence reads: CSVVRGANTEAFF.

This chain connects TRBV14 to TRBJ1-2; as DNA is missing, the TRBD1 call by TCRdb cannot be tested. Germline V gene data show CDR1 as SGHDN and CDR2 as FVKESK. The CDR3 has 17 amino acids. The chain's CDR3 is CASSPYLDGRDEYGYTF.

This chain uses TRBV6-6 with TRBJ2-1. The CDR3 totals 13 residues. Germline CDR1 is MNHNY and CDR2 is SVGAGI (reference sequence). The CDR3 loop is CASSKVSYNEQFF.

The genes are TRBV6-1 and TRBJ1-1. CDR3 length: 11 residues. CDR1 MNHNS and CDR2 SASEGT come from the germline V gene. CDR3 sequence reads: CASRPFVEAFF.

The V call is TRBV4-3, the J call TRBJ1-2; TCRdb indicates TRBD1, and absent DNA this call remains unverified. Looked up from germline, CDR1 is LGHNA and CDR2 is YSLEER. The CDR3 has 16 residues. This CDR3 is CASSQDRARVSYGYTF.

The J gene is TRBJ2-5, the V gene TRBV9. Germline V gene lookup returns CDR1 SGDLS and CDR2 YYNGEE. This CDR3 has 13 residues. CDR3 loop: CASSVGDRGTQYF.

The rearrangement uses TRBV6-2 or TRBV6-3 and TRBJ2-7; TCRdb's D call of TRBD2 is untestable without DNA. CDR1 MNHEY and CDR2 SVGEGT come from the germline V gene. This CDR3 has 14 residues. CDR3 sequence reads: CASSSGLASYEQYF.

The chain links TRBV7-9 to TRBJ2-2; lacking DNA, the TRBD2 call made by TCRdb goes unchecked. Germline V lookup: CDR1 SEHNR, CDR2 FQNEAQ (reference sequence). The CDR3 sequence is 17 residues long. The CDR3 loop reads CATHPPSGGPDTGELFF.

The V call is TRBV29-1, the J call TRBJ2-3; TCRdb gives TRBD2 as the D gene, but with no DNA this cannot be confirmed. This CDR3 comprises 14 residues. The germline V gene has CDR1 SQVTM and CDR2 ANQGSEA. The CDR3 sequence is CSVEWLAYTDTQYF.

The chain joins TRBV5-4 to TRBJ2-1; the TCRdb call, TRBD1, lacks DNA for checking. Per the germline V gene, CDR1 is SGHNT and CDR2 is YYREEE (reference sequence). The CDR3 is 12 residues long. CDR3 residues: CASSWGGTEQFF.

The CDR3 here is CASGQLTGNEQFF. The chain uses TRBV7-9 and TRBJ2-1; the TCRdb call, TRBD1, lacks DNA for checking. The CDR3 spans 13 residues. Germline V gene sequence: CDR1 SEHNR, CDR2 FQNEAQ (reference sequence).

CDR3 sequence: CASSYGTGSDTQYF. The chain combines TRBV6-2 or TRBV6-3 with TRBJ2-3; TCRdb lists TRBD1, though no DNA is available to test this call. The V gene's germline CDR1 is MNHEY and CDR2 SVGEGT. The CDR3 runs 14 residues.

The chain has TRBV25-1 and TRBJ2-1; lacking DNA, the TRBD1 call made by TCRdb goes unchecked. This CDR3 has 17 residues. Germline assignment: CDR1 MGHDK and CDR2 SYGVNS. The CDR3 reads CASSEFWAPSSYNEQFF.

The CDR3 loop is CSVPLAGGIMDTQYF. The chain uses TRBV29-1 and TRBJ2-3; TCRdb outputs TRBD2, but without DNA this stays unchecked. CDR1 SQVTM and CDR2 ANQGSEA come from the germline V gene. This CDR3 is built from 15 residues.